Below are 21 T cell receptor beta chains sequenced from a single sample in a study of long-term antiretroviral therapy in people with HIV. Running of the v3.0 immunoSEQ assay took place at survey level. The assay was immunoSEQ multiplex PCR, and TCRdb's table has in-frame clones only and misses some. In the table there are 42,000 or so clones, around 86% of which are singletons. The material sequenced was unsorted PBMCs, taken 0.1 years before starting antiretroviral therapy. The receptor source for this set is a woman in her forties or fifties with HIV.

The J gene is TRBJ1-2, the V gene TRBV12-5, with 9 bases lining up with TRBD1. The CDR3 consists of 15 residues. Germline assignment: CDR1 LGHNT and CDR2 FRNRAP. V lost 1 base, J lost 8 bases, and 8 bases stayed unmatched. The DNA of the CDR3 is TGTGCTAGTGGTTTGGACCTACACAGGGGGCGCGGCTACACCTTC. Its protein product is CASGLDLHRGRGYTF.

This chain uses TRBV2 with TRBJ1-1, with 9 bases aligning to TRBD1. CDR3 length: 12 residues. From germline, CDR1 is SNHLY and CDR2 FYNNEI. V shed 7 bases, J shed 4 bases, and the junction held 1 base outside the gene matches. The chain's CDR3 is CASKTGGTEAFF. The CDR3 DNA is TGTGCCAGCAAGACAGGGGGCACTGAAGCTTTCTTT.

The rearrangement uses TRBV9 and TRBJ1-2; maybe TRBD1 (6 bases). The CDR3 spans 15 residues. Between the trimmed V and J ends, which lost 6 bases and 2 bases, there was a span of 17 bases. Germline values: CDR1 SGDLS, CDR2 YYNGEE. This CDR3 is CASNVGGEINYGYTF. CDR3 bases: TGTGCCAGCAATGTAGGGGGGGAAATCAACTATGGCTACACCTTC.

V and J are TRBV7-9 and TRBJ1-1, with 7 bases identical to TRBD1. Germline lookup yields CDR1 SEHNR and CDR2 FQNEAQ (reference sequence). V was pared by 6 bases and J by 1 base, with 14 bases of the junction left unmatched. CDR3 length: 17 amino acids. CDR3 nucleotides: TGTGCCAGCAGAGAAGGTTACAGGGGCGTTGGGAACACTGAAGCTTTCTTT. Its protein is CASREGYRGVGNTEAFF.

The chain uses TRBV2 and TRBJ2-5, with D tentatively TRBD2 (6 bases). The CDR3 has 15 residues. Germline assignment: CDR1 SNHLY and CDR2 FYNNEI. Trimming took 6 bases from V and 5 from J, leaving 19 bases between them. This CDR3 reads CASSLGREVGETQYF. CDR3 nucleotides: TGTGCCAGCAGCCTTGGAAGGGAGGTGGGGGAGACCCAGTACTTC.

The chain uses TRBV7-2 and TRBJ2-5; possibly TRBD1 or TRBD2 for D (6 bases each). The CDR3 runs to 14 residues. Per the germline V gene, CDR1 is SGHTA and CDR2 is FQGNSA. Trimming removed 3 bases at V and 5 bases at J, with 13 bases between. CDR3 sequence: CASSLVPGAETQYF. CDR3 coding DNA: TGTGCCAGCAGCTTGGTCCCGGGGGCGGAGACCCAGTACTTC.

Regarding this clone: The junction departs from germline at one end; a sequencing error may be responsible. The chain recombines TRBV7-7 with TRBJ2-3; 13 bases map to TRBD2. Looked up from germline, CDR1 is SSHAT and CDR2 is FNYEAQ (reference sequence). This CDR3 is 16 amino acids long. CDR3 coding DNA: TGTGCTAGCAGCTCGACTAGCGGGGGGAACACAGATACGCAGTATTTT. Encoded protein: CASSSTSGGNTDTQYF.

The V call is TRBV5-1, the J call TRBJ1-4; D might be TRBD1 (6 bases). This CDR3 comprises 13 residues. V was clipped by 7 bases and J by 7 bases, with 14 bases between them. The V gene's germline CDR1 is SGHRS and CDR2 YFSETQ. Written as DNA, the CDR3 is TGCGCCAGCGGCAGGGGTGAGGGTGAAAAACTGTTTTTT. Its translation: CASGRGEGEKLFF.

This clone has just a few counts. This chain links TRBV7-2 with TRBJ2-5, with a tentative D call TRBD2 (6 bases). The length of the CDR3 is 14 residues. The germline CDR1 and CDR2 sequences are SGHTA and FQGNSA. Deletions cut 6 bases from V and 5 bases from J, with 16 bases between. The CDR3 sequence: CASSRVPGGETQYF. For the CDR3, the DNA is TGTGCCAGCAGTCGAGTCCCTGGGGGGGAGACCCAGTACTTC. Together with reference TRBV7-2 and TRBJ2-5, the CDR3 gives the full variable domain: GAGVSQSPSNKVTEKGKDVELRCDPISGHTALYWYRQSLGQGLEFLIYFQGNSAPDKSGLPSDRFSAERTGGSVSTLTIQRTQQEDSAVYLCASSRVPGGETQYFGPGTRLLVL.

This clone was seen a handful of times. The rearrangement uses TRBV27 and TRBJ2-7; D perhaps matches TRBD1 (5 bases). The CDR3 is 14 amino acids. Trimming stripped 2 bases from V and 2 bases from J, with 10 bases between. From germline, CDR1 is MNHEY and CDR2 SMNVEV (reference sequence). Written as DNA, the CDR3 is TGTGCCAGCAGTTTAGGAACCAGGGCCTACGAGCAGTACTTC. As protein: CASSLGTRAYEQYF.

With regard to this clone: One end of the junction does not line up with germline, which may come from a read error. This chain uses TRBV7-7 with TRBJ2-1; 13 nucleotides align to TRBD2. CDR3 length equals 16 residues. CDR1 SSHAT and CDR2 FNYEAQ come from the germline V gene (reference sequence). CDR3 DNA sequence: TGTGCTAGCAGCTCCCAACTAGCGGGGGGGCGCAATGAGCAGTTCTTC. Protein sequence: CASSSQLAGGRNEQFF.

V is TRBV7-9 and J is TRBJ2-7, with TRBD1 as a possible D gene (6 bases). CDR3 length: 13 residues. Germline CDR1 is SEHNR and CDR2 is FQNEAQ (reference sequence). V was cut by 4 bases and J by 6 bases, with 13 bases left in between. The CDR3 DNA follows: TGTGCCAGCAGCTCCAGACAGGTCGGCGAGCAGTACTTC. This gives the protein CASSSRQVGEQYF. The complete variable domain, with remaining parts taken from reference TRBV7-9 and TRBJ2-7, reads DTGVSQNPRHKITKRGQNVTFRCDPISEHNRLYWYRQTLGQGPEFLTYFQNEAQLEKSRLLSDRFSAERPKGSFSTLEIQRTEQGDSAMYLCASSSRQVGEQYFGPGTRLTVT.

The gene calls are TRBV7-2 and TRBJ2-7, with 8 bases that match TRBD1. The germline V gene has CDR1 SGHTA and CDR2 FQGNSA. This CDR3 has 16 residues. J was trimmed by 0 bases and V by 4 bases; bases with no gene match: 8. CDR3 residues: CASSSQGARSSYEQYF. The CDR3 DNA reads TGTGCCAGCAGCTCGCAGGGGGCGCGGAGCTCCTACGAGCAGTACTTC.

The chain links TRBV2 to TRBJ1-2; 8 nucleotides line up with TRBD1. In germline, CDR1 is SNHLY, CDR2 FYNNEI. J lost 1 base, V lost 2 bases, and 6 bases had no gene match. The CDR3 totals 16 residues. The CDR3 nucleotides are TGTGCCAGCAGTGAACAGGGGGCCAAGGGTAACTATGGCTACACCTTC. It encodes CASSEQGAKGNYGYTF.

The chain carries TRBV4-2 and TRBJ2-7; TRBD2 matches 7 bases. Per germline, CDR1 LGHNA and CDR2 YNFKEQ. The ends lost 2 bases at V and 0 bases at J; junction bases unmatched: 13. The CDR3 has 18 amino acids. CDR3: CASSQLQAGVTFSYEQYF. Written as DNA, the CDR3 is TGTGCCAGCAGCCAACTGCAGGCGGGGGTTACCTTCTCCTACGAGCAGTACTTC.

V and J are TRBV13 and TRBJ1-3; a possible D gene is TRBD1 (6 bases). The CDR3 runs to 15 residues. Germline V lookup: CDR1 PRHDT, CDR2 FYEKMQ (reference sequence). Deletions cut 5 bases from V and 2 bases from J, with 13 bases between. The CDR3 sequence is CASSPIGGPGNTIYF. In DNA, the CDR3 is TGTGCCAGCAGCCCAATAGGGGGGCCTGGAAACACCATATATTTT.

This clone was picked up one time. The chain carries TRBV10-3 and TRBJ1-2; no reliable D call. Germline values: CDR1 ENHRY, CDR2 SYGVKD. The CDR3 is 13 amino acids. V lost 1 base to trimming and J lost 6 bases, with 9 bases between them. The CDR3 sequence is CAISEFLGDGYTF. The CDR3 DNA reads TGTGCCATCAGTGAGTTCCTTGGGGATGGCTACACCTTC.

The V call is TRBV5-1, the J call TRBJ2-3; TRBD2 is a possible D gene (7 bases). Germline lookup yields CDR1 SGHRS and CDR2 YFSETQ. Trimming shortened V by 0 bases and J by 0 bases, and 17 bases separated the two germline ends. The CDR3 sequence is 18 residues long. CDR3 region: CASSLVPARGRSTDTQYF. The CDR3 DNA follows: TGCGCCAGCAGCTTGGTTCCAGCGCGGGGGCGGAGCACAGATACGCAGTATTTT. The entire variable domain, with the rest obtained from reference TRBV5-1 and TRBJ2-3, is as follows: KAGVTQTPRYLIKTRGQQVTLSCSPISGHRSVSWYQQTPGQGLQFLFEYFSETQRNKGNFPGRFSGRQFSNSRSEMNVSTLELGDSALYLCASSLVPARGRSTDTQYFGPGTRLTVL.

The CDR3 DNA reads TGTGCCAGTATTATGGGAGACAGGGCCACTGAAGCTTTCTTT. It codes for CASIMGDRATEAFF. V gene TRBV11-1 combines with J gene TRBJ1-1; 7 bases match TRBD1. The J segment lost 4 bases and the V segment lost 9 bases, leaving 11 bases of the junction unmatched. The CDR3 length is 14 residues. Germline V gives CDR1 SGHAT, CDR2 FQDESV (reference sequence).

This CDR3 is CASSRTGTGDHEQYF. DNA of the CDR3: TGTGCCAGCAGCCGCACCGGGACAGGGGACCACGAGCAGTACTTC. The chain is built from TRBV7-2 and TRBJ2-7, with 10 bases lining up with TRBD1. CDR1 is SGHTA and CDR2 is FQGNSA in the germline V gene. Germline trimming cut 5 bases from V and 5 bases from J; bases unmatched to any gene: 9. CDR3 length equals 15 residues.

The chain combines TRBV19 with TRBJ2-2; no reliable D call. CDR1 LNHDA and CDR2 SQIVND come from the germline V gene (reference sequence). The CDR3 consists of 12 residues. The V end was cut by 6 bases, the J end by 8 bases, with 10 bases between. Here the CDR3 reads CASRKPTGELFF. As DNA, the CDR3 is TGTGCCAGTAGGAAGCCTACGGGGGAGCTGTTTTTT.